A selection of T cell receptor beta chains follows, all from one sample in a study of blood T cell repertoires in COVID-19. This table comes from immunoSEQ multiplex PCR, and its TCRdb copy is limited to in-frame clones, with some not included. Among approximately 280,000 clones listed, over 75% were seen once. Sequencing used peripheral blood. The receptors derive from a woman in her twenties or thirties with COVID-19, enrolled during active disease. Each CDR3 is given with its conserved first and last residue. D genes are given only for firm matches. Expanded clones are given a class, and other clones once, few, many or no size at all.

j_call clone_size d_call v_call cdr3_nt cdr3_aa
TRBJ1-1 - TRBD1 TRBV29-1 TGCAGCGTCTCCGGACAGGGGGTCACTGAAGCTTTCTTT CSVSGQGVTEAFF
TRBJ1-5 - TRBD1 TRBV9 TGTGCCAGCAGCGTAGGGACAGGAGGCAATCAGCCCCAGCATTTT CASSVGTGGNQPQHF
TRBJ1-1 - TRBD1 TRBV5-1 TGCGCCAGCAGCTTACAGGGGGCGCGGGTCACTGAAGCTTTCTTT CASSLQGARVTEAFF
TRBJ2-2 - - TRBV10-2 TGCGCCAGCACCCCCAGCACCGGGGAGCTGTTTTTT CASTPSTGELFF
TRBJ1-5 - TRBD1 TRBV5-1 TGCGCCAGCAGCGAGGGACAGTCCAATCAGCCCCAGCATTTT CASSEGQSNQPQHF
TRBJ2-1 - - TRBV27 TGTGCCAGCCGAGCGGGTGCCTACAATGAGCAGTTCTTC CASRAGAYNEQFF
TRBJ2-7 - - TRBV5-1 TGCGCCAGCAGTGCGGGCAGATTCTACGAGCAGTACTTC CASSAGRFYEQYF
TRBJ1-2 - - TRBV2 TGTGCCAGCAGAGGGAGGGGAACGAGGGGCTACACCTTC CASRGRGTRGYTF
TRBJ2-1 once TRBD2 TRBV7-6 TGTGCCAGCAGCTTATCACTAGCGGGAGGATACAATGAGCAGTTCTTC CASSLSLAGGYNEQFF
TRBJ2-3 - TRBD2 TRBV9 TGTGCCAGCAGCGTTGGCGGGAGGGGTATTACAGATACGCAGTATTTT CASSVGGRGITDTQYF
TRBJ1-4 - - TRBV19 TGTGCCAGTAGTTCTTCGAGGTGGGCTAATGAAAAACTGTTTTTT CASSSSRWANEKLFF
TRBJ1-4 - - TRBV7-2 TGTGCCAGCAGCTTAGACCTTTGGGGGGCTAATGAAAAACTGTTTTTT CASSLDLWGANEKLFF
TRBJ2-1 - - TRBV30 TGTGCCTGGAGTCTAGGAATCTACAATGAGCAGTTCTTC CAWSLGIYNEQFF
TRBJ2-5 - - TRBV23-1 TGCGCCAGCACCGATGACTTTCCCCAAGAGACCCAGTACTTC CASTDDFPQETQYF
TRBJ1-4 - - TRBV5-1 TGCGCCAGCAGCTTGGGACAGAACATGAATGAAAAACTGTTTTTT CASSLGQNMNEKLFF
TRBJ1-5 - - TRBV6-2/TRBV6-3 TGTGCCAGCAGTTACTCTCCGGGACTGATTTATCAGCCCCAGCATTTT CASSYSPGLIYQPQHF
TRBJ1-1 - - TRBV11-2 TGTGCCAGCAGCTTAGTCGGAGGGATGAACACTGAAGCTTTCTTT CASSLVGGMNTEAFF
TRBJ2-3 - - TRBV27 TGTGCCAGCAGTACCAGGACAGAGAAAGATACGCAGTATTTT CASSTRTEKDTQYF
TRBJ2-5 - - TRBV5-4 TGTGCCAGCAGCTGGGACTTACAAGAGACCCAGTACTTC CASSWDLQETQYF
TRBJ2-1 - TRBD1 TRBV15 TGTGCCACCAGCAGAGATTATGGGACAGGGTCCTACAATGAGCAGTTCTTC CATSRDYGTGSYNEQFF
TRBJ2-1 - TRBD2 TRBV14 TGTGCCAGCAGCACGACTAGCGGGAGTTACGATGAGCAGTTCTTC CASSTTSGSYDEQFF
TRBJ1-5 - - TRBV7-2 TGTGCCAGCAGCTCGACCGGGACACAGGATCAGCCCCAGCATTTT CASSSTGTQDQPQHF
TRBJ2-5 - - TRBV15 TGTGCCACCGCACTGGTCAGGGAGACCCAGTACTTC CATALVRETQYF
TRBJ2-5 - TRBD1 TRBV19 TGTGCCAGTAGTCCCGGGACAGGAGGGACGACCCAGTACTTC CASSPGTGGTTQYF
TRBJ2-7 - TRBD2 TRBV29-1 TGCAGCGCCCGGACTAGCGAGGGCTCCGAGCAGTACTTC CSARTSEGSEQYF
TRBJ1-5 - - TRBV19 TGTGCCAGTAGTAAGTTGGAGATTGGCAATCAGCCCCAGCATTTT CASSKLEIGNQPQHF
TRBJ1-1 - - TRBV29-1 TGCAGCGTTTGGTTCTCGCGCACTGAAGCTTTCTTT CSVWFSRTEAFF
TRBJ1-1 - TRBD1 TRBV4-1 TGCGCCAGCAGCCAACGTCAGGGGGCCACTGAAGCTTTCTTT CASSQRQGATEAFF
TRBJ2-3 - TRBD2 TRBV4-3 TGCGCCAGCAGCCAAGATACTAGCGGTTACCAGTATTTT CASSQDTSGYQYF
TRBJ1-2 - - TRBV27 TGTGCCAGCAGCACAGGGATTATGAACTATGGCTACACCTTC CASSTGIMNYGYTF
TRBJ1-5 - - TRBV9 TGTGCCAGCAGCGTAGGAGTGGGCAATCAGCCCCAGCATTTT CASSVGVGNQPQHF
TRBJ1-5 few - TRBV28 TGTGCCAGCAGGTTCATAGCGCCCAGTACTATTCAGCCCCAGCATTTT CASRFIAPSTIQPQHF